A single sample is the source of the 20 T cell receptor beta chains below, sequenced in a study of response to subunit inactivated influenza vaccine. TCRdb fed the RT-PCR reads into MiXCR, producing one record per CDR3 protein. This table holds approximately 290,000 distinct CDR3 sequences, about 20% found once. This material consisted of PBMCs from blood, taken about 20 months after vaccination. The receptors were sampled from a man aged 45-69 years who received an inactivated influenza vaccine.

This clonotype was counted many times. The chain is built from TRBV12-3 or TRBV12-4 and TRBJ1-2; D call uncertain. With 1 base removed from V and 8 bases from J, the gap between germline ends came to 14 bases. CDR3 length: 14 amino acids. This CDR3 is CASSLGREAPGYTF. CDR3 DNA sequence: TGTGCCAGCAGTTTAGGAAGAGAAGCCCCCGGCTACACCTTC.

The rearrangement links TRBV12-3 or TRBV12-4 to TRBJ1-5, with 8 positions matching TRBD1. Trimming took 6 bases from V and 5 from J; bases not matched to a gene: 9. CDR3 length: 15 amino acids. This CDR3 reads CASSHRTGWDQPQHF. CDR3 DNA sequence: TGTGCCAGCAGCCACAGGACAGGGTGGGATCAGCCCCAGCATTTT.

This clonotype showed up just a few times. The chain employs TRBV28 and TRBJ2-1; 16 bases agree with TRBD2. Germline V gene sequence: CDR1 MDHEN, CDR2 SYDVKM. V trimming: 11 bases; J trimming: 6 bases; junction bases outside the gene matches: 10. This CDR3 is built from 16 residues. DNA for the CDR3: TGTGCCGCCGGGACTAGCGGGGGGGCTTTTTCCAATGAGCAGTTCTTC. Translation: CAAGTSGGAFSNEQFF.

There are a few counts of this clonotype. This chain uses TRBV20-1 with TRBJ2-1; no clear D. Trimming left V 4 bases short and J 5 bases short, with 6 bases between. The CDR3 runs 11 residues. In germline, CDR1 is DFQATT, CDR2 SNEGSKA (reference sequence). CDR3 DNA: TGCAGTGCTACGAGGAACAATGAGCAGTTCTTC. Translated: CSATRNNEQFF.

This clonotype showed up just a few times. The rearrangement links TRBV5-1 to TRBJ2-2; TRBD2 matches at 7 bases. The ends lost 5 bases at V and 5 bases at J; junction bases unmatched: 6. The CDR3 spans 14 residues. Germline V lookup: CDR1 SGHRS, CDR2 YFSETQ. The CDR3 is CASRTASGTGELFF. The CDR3 DNA reads TGCGCCAGCAGAACAGCTAGCGGTACCGGGGAGCTGTTTTTT.

This clonotype was counted between two and nine times. The rearrangement uses TRBV7-2 and TRBJ1-1; 8 positions match TRBD1. This CDR3 spans 15 amino acids. Germline trimming cut 4 bases from V and 1 base from J; bases unmatched to any gene: 5. Germline V gene sequence: CDR1 SGHTA, CDR2 FQGNSA. CDR3 region: CASSSRGTGNTEAFF. The CDR3 region has the DNA TGTGCCAGCAGCTCCCGCGGGACAGGGAACACTGAAGCTTTCTTT.

In its sample, this clonotype was seen a few times. The chain carries TRBV3-1 and TRBJ1-4; D not certain. This CDR3 region has 15 residues. CDR1 and CDR2 from the germline V gene are LGHDT and YNNKEL (reference sequence). V was trimmed by 3 bases and J by 8 bases, leaving 16 bases between them. The CDR3 DNA reads TGTGCCAGCAGCCAGAATTCCGACCAATGGGAAAAACTGTTTTTT. It yields the protein CASSQNSDQWEKLFF.

There are a few counts of this clonotype. The chain employs TRBV11-2 and TRBJ1-4; perhaps TRBD1 as D (5 bases). V dropped 1 base and J dropped 8 bases, with 11 bases sitting between them. The germline gives CDR1 SGHAT, CDR2 FQNNGV. The CDR3 is 14 amino acids. CDR3 in amino acids: CASSLVGAREKLFF. The CDR3 region has the DNA TGTGCCAGCAGCTTAGTAGGGGCTCGGGAAAAACTGTTTTTT.

This clonotype was observed many times. The chain combines TRBV4-3 with TRBJ1-2, with TRBD1 as a possible D gene (6 bases). V lost 0 bases to trimming and J lost 7 bases, with 21 bases between them. The CDR3 runs to 17 residues. Germline loops: CDR1 LGHNA, CDR2 YSLEER. The CDR3 nucleotides read TGCGCCAGCAGCCAAGATCGTCCCGGCGGGGGCAGAGGTGGCTACACCTTC. The encoded protein is CASSQDRPGGGRGGYTF.

This chain connects TRBV3-1 to TRBJ1-5, with unresolved D. The CDR3 sequence is 15 residues long. V lost 1 base, J lost 1 base, and 8 bases lay in between. The germline V gene encodes CDR1 LGHDT and CDR2 YNNKEL (reference sequence). In nucleotides, the CDR3 is TGTGCCAGCAGCCAAGGGACTACGAGCAATCAGCCCCAGCATTTT. Its translation: CASSQGTTSNQPQHF. The full variable domain, in which reference TRBV3-1 and TRBJ1-5 provide the parts outside the CDR3, is DTAVSQTPKYLVTQMGNDKSIKCEQNLGHDTMYWYKQDSKKFLKIMFSYNNKELIINETVPNRFSPKSPDKAHLNLHINSLELGDSAVYFCASSQGTTSNQPQHFGDGTRLSIL.

The chain carries TRBV19 and TRBJ1-2; 8 bases align to TRBD1. This CDR3 contains 12 residues. J gave up 4 bases and V 10 bases, and 5 bases lay outside the gene matches. Per the germline V gene, CDR1 is LNHDA and CDR2 is SQIVND (reference sequence). The CDR3 region has the DNA TGTGCCACCGGACAGGGCAGCTATGGCTACACCTTC. It encodes CATGQGSYGYTF.

The chain uses TRBV12-3 or TRBV12-4 and TRBJ1-1, with unresolved D. CDR3 size: 13 residues. V gave up 2 bases and J gave up 4 bases, with 8 bases separating them. DNA of the CDR3: TGTGCCAGCAGTTTACCCTGGGGCACTGAAGCTTTCTTT. It is translated as CASSLPWGTEAFF.

This chain uses TRBV6-2 or TRBV6-3 with TRBJ2-5; D not certain. V shed 2 bases and J shed 5 bases, with 6 bases lying between them. The length of the CDR3 is 12 residues. Germline-derived CDR1 and CDR2 are MNHEY and SVGEGT. For the CDR3, the DNA is TGTGCCAGCAGTTACAGTCCTGAGACCCAGTACTTC. It specifies CASSYSPETQYF.

This clonotype was observed a few times. The chain has TRBV24-1 and TRBJ1-5; D remains ambiguous. The CDR3 consists of 13 residues. Looked up from germline, CDR1 is KGHDR and CDR2 is SFDVKD. The V gene lost 3 bases and the J gene lost 6 bases, with 8 bases spanning the gap. The CDR3 nucleotides read TGTGCCACCAGTGATCTAATGGGTCAGCCCCAGCATTTT. It specifies CATSDLMGQPQHF.

This chain uses TRBV7-9 with TRBJ2-3, with D perhaps matching TRBD2 (6 bases). V was clipped by 1 base and J by 1 base, with 12 bases between them. The germline CDR1 and CDR2 sequences are SEHNR and FQNEAQ (reference sequence). This CDR3 is 16 amino acids long. CDR3 sequence reads: CASSLEAGMGTDTQYF. CDR3 in DNA: TGTGCCAGCAGCTTAGAGGCGGGGATGGGCACAGATACGCAGTATTTT.

About this clonotype: A much larger clone differs by one base, so this may be a read error. V gene TRBV20-1 combines with J gene TRBJ1-5; 7 nucleotides line up with TRBD1. The CDR3 length is 13 residues. The germline gives CDR1 DFQATT, CDR2 SNEGSKA (reference sequence). The CDR3 sequence is CSANTGVNQSQHF. The CDR3, as DNA: TGCAGTGCTAACACAGGGGTCAATCAGTCCCAGCATTTT.

On this clonotype: A single base separates this from a much larger clone, so it may be a read error. The V and J genes are TRBV2 and TRBJ2-1; D unclear. The germline V and J ends were trimmed by 5 bases and 4 bases, with 3 bases remaining between them. CDR1 and CDR2 (germline): SNHLY, FYNNEI. This CDR3 comprises 11 residues. CDR3 bases: TGTGCCAGCAGTATATACAATGAGCAGTTCTTC. Amino acid sequence: CASSIYNEQFF.

The V and J genes are TRBV11-2 and TRBJ1-2; 8 bases are shared with TRBD1. In germline, CDR1 is SGHAT, CDR2 FQNNGV. V was clipped by 5 bases and J by 0 bases; unmatched bases: 8. The CDR3 extends over 16 amino acids. The CDR3 reads CASSPGDRTANYGYTF. As DNA, the CDR3 is TGTGCCAGCAGCCCGGGGGACAGGACCGCTAACTATGGCTACACCTTC.

This clonotype was seen only a few times. The genes are TRBV7-9 and TRBJ2-7, with TRBD2 matching 8 bases. Trimming removed 5 bases from V and 10 bases from J; junction bases left unmatched: 10. The CDR3 is 13 amino acids. Germline lookup yields CDR1 SEHNR and CDR2 FQNEAQ (reference sequence). The CDR3, as DNA: TGTGCCAGCAGCCTAGGAGCGGGGGTACGACAGTACTTC. This translates into CASSLGAGVRQYF.

The chain uses TRBV29-1 and TRBJ1-2; tentatively, D is TRBD1 (6 bases). CDR3 length equals 11 residues. CDR1 and CDR2 from the germline V gene are SQVTM and ANQGSEA. The germline V and J ends were trimmed by 6 bases and 4 bases, with 9 bases remaining between them. Here the CDR3 reads CSVGTRYGYTF. CDR3 sequence (DNA): TGCAGCGTCGGGACACGCTATGGCTACACCTTC.